Described below is a single T cell receptor (beta chain) sequence and its context. Assay: immunoSEQ multiplex PCR; the TCRdb copy retains only in-frame clones and omits some. The table includes 200,000 to 250,000 clones, 75% to 85% detected once. These data belong to a study of blood T cell repertoires in COVID-19. Trimming cost V 6 bases and J 0 bases; bases outside gene matches: 8. The germline V gene has CDR1 MDHEN and CDR2 SYDVKM. The CDR3 is made up of 16 amino acids. This TCR was recovered from a woman in her 70s with COVID-19, enrolled during active disease. This sequence joins TRBV28 and TRBJ2-4; TRBD1 aligns across 7 bases. What was sequenced was peripheral blood. CDR3 coding DNA: TGTGCCAGCAGCCCTCAAGACAGGGCAGCCAAAAACATTCAGTACTTC. Protein sequence: CASSPQDRAAKNIQYF.